Below, 4 T cell receptor beta chains from the same sample are listed, as sequenced in a study of identical twins. TCRdb analysed the 5' RACE reads with MiXCR anew, one entry per CDR3 protein. The sample yields over 500,000 distinct CDR3 sequences, about 20% seen once. This sample also appeared in a second study, on T cells expressing NK-cell markers.

Input material: CD4+ T cells sorted from blood. Every receptor here comes from a young woman in good health.

The gene calls are TRBV11-2 and TRBJ2-1, with 15 bases aligning to TRBD2. CDR3 size: 20 residues. Trimming removed 2 bases from V and 6 bases from J; junction bases left unmatched: 14. The germline V gene has CDR1 SGHAT and CDR2 FQNNGV. Here the CDR3 reads CASSLRVTPPGLAGGNEQFF. CDR3 nucleotides: TGTGCCAGCAGCTTACGAGTAACCCCGCCGGGACTAGCGGGGGGCAATGAGCAGTTCTTC.

This clonotype showed up just a few times. This chain joins TRBV18 and TRBJ2-7; tentatively, D is TRBD1 (6 bases). The CDR3 totals 13 residues. Between the trimmed V and J ends, which lost 3 bases and 3 bases, there was a span of 9 bases. Germline CDR1 reads KGHSH; CDR2 reads LQKENI. CDR3 bases: TGTGCCAGCTCACCCGGACAGATCTACGAGCAGTACTTC. Translating it yields CASSPGQIYEQYF.

This clonotype appeared a few times. The chain recombines TRBV20-1 with TRBJ2-7; 8 nucleotides line up with TRBD1. This CDR3 contains 13 residues. Germline CDR1 and CDR2: DFQATT and SNEGSKA (reference sequence). V dropped 6 bases and J dropped 4; count of bases not matched to a gene: 8. The CDR3 DNA is TGCAGTGCCCCGGGACAGGTTGTATACGAGCAGTACTTC. Translated, it gives CSAPGQVVYEQYF.

The rearrangement uses TRBV3-1 and TRBJ2-7, with D possibly called TRBD1 or TRBD2 (6 bases each). The CDR3 has 14 amino acids. Germline V gene lookup returns CDR1 LGHDT and CDR2 YNNKEL (reference sequence). The V gene lost 2 bases and the J gene lost 1 base, with 9 bases spanning the gap. CDR3 region: CASSQKGGSYEQYF. CDR3 nucleotide sequence: TGTGCCAGCAGCCAAAAAGGGGGGTCCTACGAGCAGTACTTC.